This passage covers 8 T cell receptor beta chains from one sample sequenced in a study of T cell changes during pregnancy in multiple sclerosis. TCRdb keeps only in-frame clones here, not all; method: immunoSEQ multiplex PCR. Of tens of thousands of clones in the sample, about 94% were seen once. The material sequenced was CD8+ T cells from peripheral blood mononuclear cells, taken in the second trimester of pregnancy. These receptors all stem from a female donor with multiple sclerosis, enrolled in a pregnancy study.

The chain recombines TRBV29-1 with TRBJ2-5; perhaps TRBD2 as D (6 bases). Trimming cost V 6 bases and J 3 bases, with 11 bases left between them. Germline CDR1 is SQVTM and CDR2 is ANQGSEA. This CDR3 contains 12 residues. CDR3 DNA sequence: TGCAGCGTGGCCCCGGGGGAAGAGACCCAGTACTTC. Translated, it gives CSVAPGEETQYF.

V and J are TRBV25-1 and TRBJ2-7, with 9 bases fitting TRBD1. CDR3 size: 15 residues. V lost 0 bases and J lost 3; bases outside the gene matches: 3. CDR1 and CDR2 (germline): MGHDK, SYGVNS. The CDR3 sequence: CASSEYRDRDYEQYF. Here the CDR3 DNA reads TGTGCCAGCAGTGAATATCGGGACAGGGACTACGAGCAGTACTTC.

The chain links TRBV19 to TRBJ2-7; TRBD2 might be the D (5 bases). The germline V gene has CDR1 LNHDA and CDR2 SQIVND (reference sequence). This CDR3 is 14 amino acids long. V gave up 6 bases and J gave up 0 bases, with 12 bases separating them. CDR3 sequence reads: CASSGSAGSYEQYF. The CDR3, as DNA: TGTGCCAGTAGCGGATCGGCGGGCTCCTACGAGCAGTACTTC.

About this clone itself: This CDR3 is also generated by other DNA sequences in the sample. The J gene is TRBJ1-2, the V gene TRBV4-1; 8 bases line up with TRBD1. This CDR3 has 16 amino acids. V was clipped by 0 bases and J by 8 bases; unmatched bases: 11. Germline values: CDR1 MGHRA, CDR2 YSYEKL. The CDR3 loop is CASSQEGFGTGVGYTF. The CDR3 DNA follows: TGCGCCAGCAGCCAAGAAGGTTTCGGGACAGGAGTCGGCTACACCTTC.

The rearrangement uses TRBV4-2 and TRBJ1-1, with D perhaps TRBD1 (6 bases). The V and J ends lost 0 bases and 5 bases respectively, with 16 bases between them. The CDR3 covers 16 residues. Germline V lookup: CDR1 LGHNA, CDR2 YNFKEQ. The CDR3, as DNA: TGTGCCAGCAGCCAAGATCTAGGAGGGGGGGAGACTGAAGCTTTCTTT. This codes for CASSQDLGGGETEAFF.

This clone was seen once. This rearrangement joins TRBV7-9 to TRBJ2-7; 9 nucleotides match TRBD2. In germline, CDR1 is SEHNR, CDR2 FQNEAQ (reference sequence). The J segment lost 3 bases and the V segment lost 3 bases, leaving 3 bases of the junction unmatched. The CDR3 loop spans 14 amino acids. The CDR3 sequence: CASSLTSGYYEQYF. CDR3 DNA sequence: TGTGCCAGCAGCTTGACTAGCGGATACTACGAGCAGTACTTC.

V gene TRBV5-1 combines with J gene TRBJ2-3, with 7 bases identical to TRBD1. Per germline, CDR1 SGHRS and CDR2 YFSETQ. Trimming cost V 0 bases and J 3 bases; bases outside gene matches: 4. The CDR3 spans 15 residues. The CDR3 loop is CASSLVGTATDTQYF. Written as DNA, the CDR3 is TGCGCCAGCAGCTTGGTGGGGACAGCAACAGATACGCAGTATTTT.

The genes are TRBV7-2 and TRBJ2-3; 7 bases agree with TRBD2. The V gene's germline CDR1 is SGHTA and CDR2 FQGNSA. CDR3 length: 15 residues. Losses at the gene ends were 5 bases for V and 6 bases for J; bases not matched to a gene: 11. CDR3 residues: CASSPGRAGRDTQYF. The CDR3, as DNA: TGTGCCAGCAGCCCTGGGAGGGCCGGTAGGGATACGCAGTATTTT.